A selection of T cell receptor beta chains follows, all from one sample in a study. TCRdb processed the RT-PCR reads anew with MiXCR; each CDR3 protein has one entry. The sample has about 680,000 distinct CDR3 sequences; 14% are singletons. The sequencing input was memory CD4+ T cells from blood. Source of these receptors: a female donor in good health, serving as a healthy control. Both conserved end residues are part of each CDR3. D genes are given only for firm matches. Clone sizes are given selectively: once, few, many, or a class where the clone is expanded.

CASSLGYGGSTDTQYF TGCGCCAGCAGCCTCGGGTATGGCGGGAGCACAGATACGCAGTATTTT - TRBV5-1 - TRBJ2-3
CASSDRYRAAYNEQFF TGTGCCAGCAGTGACCGCTACAGGGCGGCCTACAATGAGCAGTTCTTC - TRBV6-4 many TRBJ2-1
CSARANLGLRGHGYTF TGCAGTGCTAGAGCCAACCTCGGCCTCAGGGGTCATGGCTACACCTTC - TRBV20-1 few TRBJ1-2
CASALVGQGATNEKLFF TGCGCCAGCGCTCTCGTCGGACAGGGGGCGACTAATGAAAAACTGTTTTTT TRBD1 TRBV5-1 - TRBJ1-4
CAWSVPPAGAVF TGTGCCTGGAGTGTACCCCCGGCGGGTGCGGTTTTC - TRBV30 - TRBJ2-7
CASRSIQETQYF TGTGCCAGCAGGAGCATCCAAGAGACCCAGTACTTC - TRBV27 - TRBJ2-5
CASSLGQWDSYEQYF TGTGCCAGCAGCTTGGGACAGTGGGACTCCTACGAGCAGTACTTC TRBD1 TRBV7-9 - TRBJ2-7
CASTRPGGTEAFF TGTGCCAGCACTAGACCGGGAGGCACTGAAGCTTTCTTT - TRBV7-2 few TRBJ1-1
CASSLRDRGAEAFF TGTGCCAGCAGTTTACGGGACAGGGGGGCTGAAGCTTTCTTT TRBD1 TRBV12-3/TRBV12-4 few TRBJ1-1
CSAVRTVSGNTIYF TGCAGTGCGGTAAGGACGGTCTCTGGAAACACCATATATTTT - TRBV20-1 few TRBJ1-3
CASSQKTGGAYF TGTGCCAGCAGCCAAAAGACAGGGGGCGCGTACTTC TRBD1 TRBV3-1 few TRBJ2-7
CSAGQGFYEQYF TGCAGTGCCGGACAGGGTTTTTACGAGCAGTACTTC TRBD1 TRBV20-1 few TRBJ2-7
CASSWDRTTNEKLFF TGTGCCAGCAGCTGGGACAGAACAACTAATGAAAAACTGTTTTTT TRBD1 TRBV5-4 - TRBJ1-4
CASSPRLQGLDEQYF TGTGCCAGCTCACCGCGCCTCCAAGGGTTGGACGAGCAGTACTTC - TRBV18 few TRBJ2-7
CASSSLDRVAFYGYTF TGTGCCAGCAGTTCCCTGGACAGGGTGGCATTTTATGGCTACACCTTC TRBD1 TRBV12-3/TRBV12-4 - TRBJ1-2
CASSLIRGPTPF TGTGCCAGCAGTTTAATCAGGGGTCCGACGCCCTTC - TRBV12-3/TRBV12-4 many TRBJ1-2
CASSDGRGANYGYTF TGTGCCAGCAGCGACGGAAGGGGGGCTAACTATGGCTACACCTTC - TRBV7-3 few TRBJ1-2
CASSYSRSGYSYEQYF TGTGCCAGCAGTTACTCGAGAAGCGGGTACTCCTACGAGCAGTACTTC - TRBV6-6 many TRBJ2-7
CASSPTLLAGVYEQYF TGTGCCAGCAGCCCAACCCTACTAGCGGGAGTGTACGAGCAGTACTTC TRBD2 TRBV7-9 - TRBJ2-7
CASSPRDHYYEQYF TGTGCCAGCAGTCCCCGGGACCACTACTACGAGCAGTACTTC - TRBV6-2/TRBV6-3 - TRBJ2-7
CASSLTGGYLEQFF TGTGCCAGCAGCTTGACAGGGGGATATCTTGAGCAGTTCTTC TRBD1 TRBV7-9 few TRBJ2-1
CAISEGARNQQFF TGTGCCATCAGTGAGGGGGCCCGCAATCAGCAGTTCTTC - TRBV10-3 - TRBJ2-1
CSAPDRVRMNEQFF TGCAGTGCCCCCGACAGGGTCCGAATGAATGAGCAGTTCTTC TRBD1 TRBV20-1 many TRBJ2-1
CASSVGRDSETQYF TGCGCCAGCAGCGTCGGACGGGACAGCGAGACCCAGTACTTC TRBD1 TRBV5-1 - TRBJ2-5